The 26 T cell receptor beta chains below come from one sample, sequenced in a study of control samples from healthy donors and cancer patients. Produced via immunoSEQ multiplex PCR; TCRdb's table is partial and in-frame only. The table has over 90,000 clones, 92% seen once; the top ten hold over 2%. Input material: blood. The receptors come from a woman aged 18-29 years in good health.

The V gene is TRBV5-1, the J gene TRBJ2-1; TRBD2 is a possible D gene (5 bases). Germline V lookup: CDR1 SGHRS, CDR2 YFSETQ. Trimming pared 4 bases from V and 3 bases from J, leaving 11 bases between. The CDR3 covers 14 residues. The CDR3 DNA reads as TGCGCCAGCAGCCCCCCAGACTACTACAATGAGCAGTTCTTC. Its translation: CASSPPDYYNEQFF.

The chain recombines TRBV7-9 with TRBJ2-1; 10 positions agree with TRBD2. The CDR3 covers 18 residues. V shed 5 bases, J shed 5 bases, and the junction held 15 bases outside the gene matches. Germline loops: CDR1 SEHNR, CDR2 FQNEAQ (reference sequence). CDR3 sequence: CASSLLAASGSRNNEQFF. The DNA of the CDR3 is TGTGCCAGCAGCCTACTAGCCGCTAGCGGGAGTAGGAACAATGAGCAGTTCTTC.

This clone was recorded only once. The chain uses TRBV3-1 (or the pseudogene TRBV3-2) and TRBJ2-1; 9 bases are a match to TRBD1. This CDR3 comprises 16 residues. V lost 4 bases and J lost 3; bases outside the gene matches: 7. Germline CDR1 reads LGHDT; CDR2 reads YNNKEL (reference sequence). The CDR3: CASSRDGTGIYNEQFF. The CDR3 coding sequence is TGTGCCAGCAGCCGAGACGGGACAGGGATCTACAATGAGCAGTTCTTC.

The genes are TRBV3-1 (or the pseudogene TRBV3-2) and TRBJ1-5, with D hard to call. The CDR3 runs 13 residues. Looked up from germline, CDR1 is LGHDT and CDR2 is YNNKEL (reference sequence). V dropped 4 bases and J dropped 1 base, with 5 bases sitting between them. CDR3 region: CASSRKSNQPQHF. CDR3 bases: TGTGCCAGCAGCCGAAAAAGCAATCAGCCCCAGCATTTT.

The V gene is TRBV7-3, the J gene TRBJ2-1; D unclear. Trimming pared 1 base from V and 9 bases from J, leaving 7 bases between. CDR3 length equals 12 residues. Germline values: CDR1 SGHTA, CDR2 FQGTGA. The DNA of the CDR3 is TGTGCCAGCAGCTTAATGGTGGGTGAGCAGTTCTTC. Amino acids: CASSLMVGEQFF. Looking up the rest from reference TRBV7-3 and TRBJ2-1 gives the full variable domain: GAGVSQTPSNKVTEKGKYVELRCDPISGHTALYWYRQSLGQGPEFLIYFQGTGAADDSGLPNDRFFAVRPEGSVSTLKIQRTERGDSAVYLCASSLMVGEQFFGPGTRLTVL.

The CDR3 DNA is TGTGCCAGTAGTATGATCGCAGGGAAGGGAACAGATACGCAGTATTTT. As protein: CASSMIAGKGTDTQYF. This chain uses TRBV19 with TRBJ2-3, with D possibly TRBD1 on 5 matching bases. Per the germline V gene, CDR1 is LNHDA and CDR2 is SQIVND (reference sequence). V was clipped by 3 bases and J by 3 bases, with 16 bases between them. The CDR3 extends over 16 amino acids.

V is TRBV5-4 and J is TRBJ1-1; 7 bases fit TRBD1. CDR3 length: 12 amino acids. Germline V gene sequence: CDR1 SGHNT, CDR2 YYREEE (reference sequence). Germline trimming cut 4 bases from V and 11 bases from J; bases unmatched to any gene: 8. This CDR3 reads CASSRPTGDAFF. For the CDR3, the DNA is TGTGCCAGCAGCCGCCCTACAGGGGACGCTTTCTTT. Using reference TRBV5-4 and TRBJ1-1 for the parts outside the CDR3, the full variable domain is ETGVTQSPTHLIKTRGQQVTLRCSSQSGHNTVSWYQQALGQGPQFIFQYYREEENGRGNFPPRFSGLQFPNYSSELNVNALELDDSALYLCASSRPTGDAFFGQGTRLTVV.

The J gene is TRBJ1-2, the V gene TRBV2, with D unresolved. The CDR3 has 12 residues. Between the trimmed V and J ends, which lost 4 bases and 8 bases, there was a span of 11 bases. Per the germline V gene, CDR1 is SNHLY and CDR2 is FYNNEI. CDR3 in DNA: TGTGCCAGCAGTGCCCGGAGCCTCGGCTACACCTTC. The encoded protein is CASSARSLGYTF.

V gene TRBV19 combines with J gene TRBJ1-4; D is unclear. The ends were cut back, 4 bases at V and 4 bases at J, with 13 bases in the middle. The CDR3 has 15 residues. Looked up from germline, CDR1 is LNHDA and CDR2 is SQIVND (reference sequence). The CDR3 bases are TGTGCCAGTAGTAAATTTGGATCGAATAATGAAAAACTGTTTTTT. Encoded protein: CASSKFGSNNEKLFF.

The chain couples TRBV28 to TRBJ1-1; no definite D call. CDR3 length: 12 amino acids. Germline CDR1 is MDHEN and CDR2 is SYDVKM. Trimming cost V 1 base and J 1 base, with 1 base left between them. The CDR3: CASSLSNTEAFF. For the CDR3, the DNA is TGTGCCAGCAGTTTATCGAACACTGAAGCTTTCTTT.

This clone has just one count. The chain couples TRBV10-2 to TRBJ1-2; TRBD1 matches at 7 bases. V shed 6 bases, J shed 7 bases, and the junction held 5 bases outside the gene matches. CDR3 length: 12 amino acids. In germline, CDR1 is WSHSY, CDR2 SAAADI. This CDR3 is CASSAGGSGYTF. The CDR3, as DNA: TGCGCCAGCAGCGCAGGGGGAAGTGGCTACACCTTC.

This sequence joins TRBV19 and TRBJ2-5; the D call may be TRBD1 or TRBD2 (5 bases each). The CDR3 totals 14 residues. V was trimmed by 3 bases and J by 5 bases, leaving 13 bases between them. The germline V gene encodes CDR1 LNHDA and CDR2 SQIVND (reference sequence). The DNA for the CDR3 is TGTGCCAGTAGTATTGGGGGTTCAGGGGAGACCCAGTACTTC. Translated, it gives CASSIGGSGETQYF.

The CDR3 region is CASSLRDTLSYEQYF. CDR3 DNA sequence: TGTGCCAGCAGCTTGAGGGACACCCTCTCCTACGAGCAGTACTTC. The chain employs TRBV5-5 and TRBJ2-7; D is perhaps TRBD1 (6 bases). V lost 1 base and J 0 bases, leaving 11 bases between the germline ends. CDR1 SGHKS and CDR2 YYEKEE come from the germline V gene (reference sequence). This CDR3 has 15 residues.

This rearrangement joins TRBV4-1 to TRBJ2-5; perhaps TRBD1 as D (5 bases). V was clipped by 4 bases and J by 6 bases, with 15 bases between them. Germline V CDR1 and CDR2: MGHRA, YSYEKL. The CDR3 has 14 amino acids. DNA of the CDR3: TGCGCCAGCAGCCTAATGGCAGGGTTGAAGACCCAGTACTTC. As protein: CASSLMAGLKTQYF.

The J gene is TRBJ2-1, the V gene TRBV29-1, with TRBD2 matching over 9 bases. The CDR3 consists of 14 residues. Germline V gene data show CDR1 as SQVTM and CDR2 as ANQGSEA. V lost 7 bases to trimming and J lost 7 bases; unmatched junction nucleotides: 11. In nucleotides, the CDR3 is TGCAGCGGAAGAGGCGGGAGGGCCATAAATGAGCAGTTCTTC. Its protein product is CSGRGGRAINEQFF.

This chain joins TRBV27 and TRBJ1-1; TRBD1 matches 9 bases. In germline, CDR1 is MNHEY, CDR2 SMNVEV (reference sequence). Trimming at V came to 5 bases and at J to 1 base, leaving 8 bases not matched to a gene. The CDR3 has 16 amino acids. The CDR3 reads CASSMRTGAKNTEAFF. The CDR3 DNA reads as TGTGCCAGCAGTATGCGGACAGGGGCGAAGAACACTGAAGCTTTCTTT.

This clone came up once. The CDR3 bases are TGCGCCAGCAGCTTGGAAGGGGCCATATCGGATGGCTACACCTTC. This gives the protein CASSLEGAISDGYTF. V and J are TRBV5-1 and TRBJ1-2; TRBD1 is a possible D gene (5 bases). V lost 0 bases, J lost 6 bases, and 15 bases lay in between. Germline CDR1 and CDR2: SGHRS and YFSETQ. CDR3 length: 15 residues.

This chain uses TRBV27 with TRBJ2-1; TRBD1 matches 7 bases. V trimming: 2 bases; J trimming: 3 bases; junction bases outside the gene matches: 4. The germline CDR1 and CDR2 sequences are MNHEY and SMNVEV (reference sequence). CDR3 size: 15 residues. CDR3 coding DNA: TGTGCCAGCAGTTTAGGGACAGACAACTACAATGAGCAGTTCTTC. It is translated as CASSLGTDNYNEQFF.

The chain carries TRBV30 and TRBJ2-5; tentatively, D is TRBD2 (6 bases). Deletions cut 1 base from V and 2 bases from J, with 11 bases between. This CDR3 has 14 residues. Germline CDR1 is GTSNPN and CDR2 is SVGIG (reference sequence). The DNA of the CDR3 is TGTGCCTGGAGTGATAAGCGGGCACAAGAGACCCAGTACTTC. Its translation is CAWSDKRAQETQYF. Looking up the rest from reference TRBV30 and TRBJ2-5 gives the full variable domain: SQTIHQWPATLVQPVGSPLSLECTVEGTSNPNLYWYRQAAGRGLQLLFYSVGIGQISSEVPQNLSASRPQDRQFILSSKKLLLSDSGFYLCAWSDKRAQETQYFGPGTRLLVL.

The chain is built from TRBV19 and TRBJ2-5, with 9 positions matching TRBD1. Germline loops: CDR1 LNHDA, CDR2 SQIVND (reference sequence). V lost 11 bases, J lost 4 bases, and 8 bases stayed unmatched. The CDR3 length is 13 residues. The CDR3 loop is CASQGTGRETQYF. The DNA for the CDR3 is TGTGCCTCCCAGGGGACAGGGAGAGAGACCCAGTACTTC.

This sequence joins TRBV30 and TRBJ1-3; D may be TRBD1 (6 bases). Germline V lookup: CDR1 GTSNPN, CDR2 SVGIG (reference sequence). This CDR3 is 15 amino acids long. V was clipped by 0 bases and J by 7 bases, with 16 bases between them. This CDR3 is CAWSVQGGQVNTIYF. CDR3 coding DNA: TGTGCCTGGAGTGTACAAGGGGGGCAGGTGAACACCATATATTTT. The complete variable domain, with remaining parts taken from reference TRBV30 and TRBJ1-3, reads SQTIHQWPATLVQPVGSPLSLECTVEGTSNPNLYWYRQAAGRGLQLLFYSVGIGQISSEVPQNLSASRPQDRQFILSSKKLLLSDSGFYLCAWSVQGGQVNTIYFGEGSWLTVV.

V usage is TRBV7-2 and J usage is TRBJ2-7; D unresolved. The CDR3 covers 17 residues. With 5 bases removed from V and 0 bases from J, the gap between germline ends came to 20 bases. Germline loops: CDR1 SGHTA, CDR2 FQGNSA. CDR3 loop: CASSPNPTPAPSYEQYF. Written as DNA, the CDR3 is TGTGCCAGCAGCCCGAATCCTACCCCCGCCCCCTCCTACGAGCAGTACTTC.

The chain has TRBV2 and TRBJ2-7; TRBD2 aligns across 8 bases. The V and J ends lost 7 bases and 0 bases, in that order; junction bases with no gene match: 8. The CDR3 is 15 residues long. Germline CDR1 reads SNHLY; CDR2 reads FYNNEI. CDR3 nucleotides: TGTGCCAGCAAAAGCGGGGGTCTGAGCTCCTACGAGCAGTACTTC. Its translation is CASKSGGLSSYEQYF.

CDR3 DNA sequence: TGTGCCAGCAGCGTAGAGGGGTCGGGGACTGGAGGGACCGGGGAGCTGTTTTTT. This gives the protein CASSVEGSGTGGTGELFF. The chain carries TRBV9 and TRBJ2-2; TRBD2 is a possible D gene (6 bases). Germline values: CDR1 SGDLS, CDR2 YYNGEE. The V gene lost 0 bases and the J gene lost 5 bases, with 20 bases spanning the gap. This CDR3 comprises 18 residues.

The rearrangement uses TRBV12-5 and TRBJ2-7; D unclear. V was trimmed by 7 bases and J by 2 bases, leaving 18 bases between them. CDR1 is LGHNT and CDR2 is FRNRAP in the germline V gene. This CDR3 comprises 15 residues. Written as DNA, the CDR3 is TGTGCTAGTGCCATTCCCCTCTTTGTTCCCTACGAGCAGTACTTC. Its translation: CASAIPLFVPYEQYF.

This CDR3 is CAISDLREHNEQFF. CDR3 DNA sequence: TGTGCCATCAGTGATTTGAGGGAGCACAATGAGCAGTTCTTC. The rearrangement joins TRBV10-3 to TRBJ2-1, with TRBD2 as a possible D gene (5 bases). The CDR3 has 14 amino acids. The germline V and J ends were trimmed by 3 bases and 5 bases, with 11 bases remaining between them. CDR1 is ENHRY and CDR2 is SYGVKD in the germline V gene.